This T cell receptor (beta chain) was retrieved from a study of blood T cell repertoires in COVID-19. Per the original methods: Estimation of nucleated cell counts was performed using reference gene primer amplification. Produced via immunoSEQ multiplex PCR; TCRdb's table is partial and in-frame only. That table furnishes V, J and clone size, whereas the DNA furnished D and trimming. This table holds about 44,000 clones, roughly 84% found once. The V gene's germline CDR1 is SGHTA and CDR2 FQGNSA. This CDR3 region has 14 residues. Between the trimmed V and J ends, which lost 1 base and 7 bases, there was a span of 11 bases.

The V and J genes are TRBV7-2 and TRBJ2-1, with D perhaps TRBD2 (6 bases). Specimen: peripheral blood. The receptor was isolated from a woman aged 70-85 years with acute or convalescent COVID-19. The CDR3, as DNA: TGTGCCAGCAGCTTAGATGTGACTAGGAATGAGCAGTTCTTC. Its translation: CASSLDVTRNEQFF.